The clone carrying this T cell receptor beta chain has only a few counts. The antigen remains undetermined. Peripheral blood samples of 9 to 10 milliliters were drawn from each donor. This entry comes from a study of blood T cells in healthy people across ages. Germline CDR1 reads LGHNA; CDR2 reads YSLEER. This CDR3 is built from 15 residues. Deletions cut 0 bases from V and 0 bases from J, with 5 bases between. Whole-study results and caveats: Samples with more naive T cells showed higher observed beta diversity. Donor CMV status, an unknown factor, possibly confounded changes in expanded clonotypes. As age increased, TCR beta diversity per million T cells fell in a roughly linear fashion.

Next came a second PCR, run for about 6 to 12 cycles, which used a sample-barcoded 5' primer along with a J-beta primer mix. TCRdb used MiXCR to reprocess the 5' RACE reads, holding one entry per CDR3 protein. The sample contains about 680,000 distinct CDR3 sequences, roughly 49% of which appear only once. The sequence derives from an older woman in good health. The sequenced sample consisted of blood. The V gene is TRBV4-3, the J gene TRBJ1-4; D not resolved. The CDR3 DNA reads as TGCGCCAGCAGCCAAGACCCTGCAACTAATGAAAAACTGTTTTTT. Translation gives CASSQDPATNEKLFF.